This T cell receptor beta chain was identified during a study of post-analysis software for immune sequencing data (dated by TCRdb to about 2015). About the full investigation: The recorded disease courses included relapsing-remitting, secondary progressive and progressive-relapsing multiple sclerosis, and some patients had no subtype annotation. Patient repertoires were compared against roughly 10 previously published healthy control repertoires from donors aged about 6 to 27 years. A subset of samples was prepared in parallel using single-end sample barcoding, then pooled and co-amplified after Illumina adapter ligation. Paper-wide results and their limitations: Multiple sclerosis patients had significantly lower normalized Chao1 diversity than controls, a result that suggests substantial peripheral T-cell clonal expansion. Direct clustering with F measure showed strong co-clustering of samples prepared in the same batch, prompting a batch-effect correction. Patients showed significantly higher frequencies than controls for five TRBV segments, among them TRBV5-6, TRBV5-1 and TRBV20-1. The multiple sclerosis patient group was slightly younger than the control group.

The library came from PCR. The listed sequencing device is Illumina HiSeq 2500. To reduce PCR and sequencing biases, unique molecular identifiers were built into the TCR beta cDNA libraries. Every 1 to 10 million input T cells yielded approximately 500,000 cDNA molecules, meaning each molecule approximated one T cell. The same protocol used for the earlier healthy control dataset was applied to prepare and sequence the patient libraries. Within a given batch, samples were prepared together, multiplexed and sequenced on the same HiSeq lane. The published analysis was carried out like this. MIGEC was used to process the raw barcoded reads, and molecular identifier groups with only a single read were discarded before consensus assembly and CDR3 extraction. Clonotype tables were post-analysed with VDJtools, normalizing diversity by down-sampling all datasets to the smallest sample size. Repertoire overlap clustering matched CDR3 amino acid but not nucleotide sequences to correct batch-related cross-sample contamination. Using fastp trimming at Q25 and MiXCR clonotype assembly, TCRdb reanalyzed the public sequencing data and kept in-frame beta chains. Each entry merges the rows of one CDR3 protein and shows their most common DNA and genes. The V and J calls come from TCRdb's annotation, not from the publication. A total of 650,000 to 900,000 distinct CDR3 sequences appear in this sample, about 45% of them only once. 4.9% of the sample comes from the top ten.

To demonstrate the VDJtools post-analysis software, the study profiled TCR beta repertoires from the peripheral blood of around 13 young patients with multiple sclerosis. The patients with multiple sclerosis were children and adolescents between roughly 6 and 17 years of age. V is shortened by 1 base, J by 5 bases, and the region joining them spans 5 bases. The CDR3 runs 12 amino acids, cysteine and phenylalanine included. Of all the DNA, just the CDR3 is kept, 36 bases in frame from base 1. CDR1 and CDR2, per the germline V gene, are MNHNS and SASEGT. This clonotype appeared a few times. The specificity of this receptor is unknown. No base-level quality is on record; no much larger clone is a single base apart.

The source material was blood. This receptor chain uses TRBV6-1 and TRBJ1-1; no D gene is confidently identified. The clonotype comes from a girl aged 10 to 17 with multiple sclerosis. The CDR3: CASSEVETEAFF. At the DNA level, the sequence is TGTGCCAGCAGTGAAGTGGAGACTGAAGCTTTCTTT.